Below, one T cell receptor (beta chain) is given with its context. No antigen is known for it. Sequence at one end of the junction differs from germline and may be a read error. Germline V gives CDR1 SSHAT, CDR2 FNYEAQ (reference sequence). This CDR3 contains 12 residues. These data are taken from a study of PD-1 blockade in classical Hodgkin lymphoma. Study-wide points: Some patients began nivolumab under 1 year after ASCT. These patients were excluded from later analyses. CD4+ TCR diversity, unlike CD8+, climbed significantly by C4D1.

Clones were sequenced by immunoSEQ multiplex PCR, and TCRdb holds only the in-frame ones, with some missing. Among some 84,000 clones listed, nearly 95% were seen once. All the patients suffered relapse after autologous stem cell transplantation, and brentuximab vedotin exposure differed. This specimen consisted of peripheral blood mononuclear cells (PBMCs), obtained before the second cycle of nivolumab. The source is a human donor with classical Hodgkin lymphoma. The V and J genes are TRBV7-7 and TRBJ2-7; the match to TRBD1 covers 8 bases. The CDR3 nucleotides are TGTGCCGGCAGGGGGCTGTCCTACGAGCAGTACTTC. Translation gives CAGRGLSYEQYF.